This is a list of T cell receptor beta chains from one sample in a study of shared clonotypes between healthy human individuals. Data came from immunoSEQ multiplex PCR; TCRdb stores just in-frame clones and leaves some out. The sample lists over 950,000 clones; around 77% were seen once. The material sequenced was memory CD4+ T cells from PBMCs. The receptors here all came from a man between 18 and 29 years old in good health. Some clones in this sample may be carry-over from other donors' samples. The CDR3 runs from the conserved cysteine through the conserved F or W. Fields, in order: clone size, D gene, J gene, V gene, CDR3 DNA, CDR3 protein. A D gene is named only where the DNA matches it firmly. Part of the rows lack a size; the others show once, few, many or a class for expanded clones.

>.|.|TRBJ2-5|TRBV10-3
TGTGCCATCAGTGCCGGAACGTACCAAGAGACCCAGTACTTC
CAISAGTYQETQYF
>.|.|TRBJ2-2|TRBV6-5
TGTGCCAGCAAACAGAACACCGGGGAGCTGTTTTTT
CASKQNTGELFF
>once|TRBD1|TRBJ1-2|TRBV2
TGTGCCAGCACCCCGGGACAGAGATTTCTCTATGGCTACACCTTC
CASTPGQRFLYGYTF
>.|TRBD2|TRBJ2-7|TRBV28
TGTGCCAGCACCAGTTGGTGGGGGGGGAACTACGAGCAGTACTTC
CASTSWWGGNYEQYF
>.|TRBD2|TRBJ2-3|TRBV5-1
TGCGCCAGCACCCTAGCGGGAGACACAGATACGCAGTATTTT
CASTLAGDTDTQYF
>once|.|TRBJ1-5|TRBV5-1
TGCGCCAGCAGCTTGGAAGGGGGGGCCGATCAGCCCCAGCATTTT
CASSLEGGADQPQHF
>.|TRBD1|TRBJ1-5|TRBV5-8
TGTGCCAGCAGCGGAGGACAGGGGTCTTATCAGCCCCAGCATTTT
CASSGGQGSYQPQHF
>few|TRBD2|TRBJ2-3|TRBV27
TGTGCCAGCAGTTTAGGCGGGGGGACGGATACGCAGTATTTT
CASSLGGGTDTQYF
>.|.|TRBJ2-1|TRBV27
TGTGCCAGCACTTTAGTAACCTACAATGAGCAGTTCTTC
CASTLVTYNEQFF
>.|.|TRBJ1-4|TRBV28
TGTGCCAGCAGACCCCAGACAGGCGGGGTGGAAAAACTGTTTTTT
CASRPQTGGVEKLFF
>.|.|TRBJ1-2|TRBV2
TGTGCCAGCAGTCCCAAGGCAGGACCCACCGGTGGCTACACCTTC
CASSPKAGPTGGYTF
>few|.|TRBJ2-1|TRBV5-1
TGCGCCAGCAGCTTGGTGGGTCACATCTCCAATGAGCAGTTCTTC
CASSLVGHISNEQFF
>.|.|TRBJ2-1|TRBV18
TGTGCCAGCTCACCACACATTATCCCGGGGGTCGATGAGCAGTTCTTC
CASSPHIIPGVDEQFF
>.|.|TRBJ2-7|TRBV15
TGTGCCACCAGCAGAGATGGGCCCGGCTACGAGCAGTACTTC
CATSRDGPGYEQYF
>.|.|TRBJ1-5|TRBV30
TGTGCCTGGAGTTTGGGGTTCAATCAGCCCCAGCATTTT
CAWSLGFNQPQHF
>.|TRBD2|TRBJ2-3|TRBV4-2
TGTGCCAGCAGCCAAGGGCTAGCGGGAGATACAGATACGCAGTATTTT
CASSQGLAGDTDTQYF
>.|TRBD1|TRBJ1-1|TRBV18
TGTGCCAGCTCACCTACTTCAGGGGGCCGAAACACTGAAGCTTTCTTT
CASSPTSGGRNTEAFF
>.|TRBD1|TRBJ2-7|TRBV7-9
TGTGCCAGCAGCGGGGGACAGGGGACAGATGGTTACGAGCAGTACTTC
CASSGGQGTDGYEQYF
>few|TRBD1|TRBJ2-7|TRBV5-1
TGCGCCAGCAGCTTTGATGGACAGGGCTACGAGCAGTACTTC
CASSFDGQGYEQYF
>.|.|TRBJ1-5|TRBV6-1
TGTGCCAGCAGTGATGGTTTTAGAATGGGGATTCAGCCCCAGCATTTT
CASSDGFRMGIQPQHF
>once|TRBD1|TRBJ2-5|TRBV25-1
TGTGCCAGCAGTGAGACAGGGGGAGGGCGAGAGACCCAGTACTTC
CASSETGGGRETQYF
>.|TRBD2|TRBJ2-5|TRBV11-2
TGTGCCAGCAGCTTCCCCGGGACTACGGTAGAGACCCAGTACTTC
CASSFPGTTVETQYF
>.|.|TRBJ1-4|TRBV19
TGTGCCAGTAGACGGATGATCAATGAAAAACTGTTTTTT
CASRRMINEKLFF
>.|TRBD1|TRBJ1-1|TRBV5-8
TGTGCCAGCAGCTCCAGGACAGGGGTTGGAAGCACTGAAGCTTTCTTT
CASSSRTGVGSTEAFF